The 15 T cell receptor beta chains below all came from one sample that was sequenced in a study of cytomegalovirus exposure and HLA in healthy donors. It was with 60 Vbeta and 13 Jbeta primers that the PCR ran. Data came from immunoSEQ multiplex PCR; TCRdb stores just in-frame clones and leaves some out. The top ten clones hold over 3.5% of a sample with around 120,000 clones, about 80% of them seen once. Sequencing was done on a sample of PBMCs. The receptors derive from a man aged 25-45 years in good health and CMV-seropositive.

The rearrangement joins TRBV5-1 to TRBJ2-1, with D possibly TRBD1 on 6 matching bases. V gave up 8 bases and J gave up 5 bases, with 20 bases separating them. This CDR3 spans 15 amino acids. In germline, CDR1 is SGHRS, CDR2 YFSETQ. The CDR3 region has the DNA TGCGCCAGTTCAGAACAGGGCCACCCTAACAATGAGCAGTTCTTC. Its translation: CASSEQGHPNNEQFF.

The chain couples TRBV9 to TRBJ2-7, with 8 bases aligning to TRBD2. The CDR3 has 15 residues. V lost 3 bases to trimming and J lost 5 bases; unmatched junction nucleotides: 10. Germline V gives CDR1 SGDLS, CDR2 YYNGEE. The CDR3 reads CASSAAGGAGNEQYF. As DNA, the CDR3 is TGTGCCAGCAGCGCCGCCGGGGGGGCAGGGAACGAGCAGTACTTC. Variable domain in full (rest from reference TRBV9 and TRBJ2-7): DSGVTQTPKHLITATGQRVTLRCSPRSGDLSVYWYQQSLDQGLQFLIQYYNGEERAKGNILERFSAQQFPDLHSELNLSSLELGDSALYFCASSAAGGAGNEQYFGPGTRLTVT.

The CDR3 protein is CAWVGQGDTGELFF. In nucleotides, the CDR3 is TGTGCCTGGGTGGGACAGGGAGACACCGGGGAGCTGTTTTTT. V gene TRBV30 combines with J gene TRBJ2-2; 9 bases agree with TRBD1. V lost 5 bases to trimming and J lost 3 bases; unmatched junction nucleotides: 4. This CDR3 comprises 14 residues. Per germline, CDR1 GTSNPN and CDR2 SVGIG (reference sequence).

The chain uses TRBV9 and TRBJ1-1; D ambiguous. With 2 bases removed from V and 7 bases from J, the gap between germline ends came to 12 bases. The CDR3 is 13 residues long. The germline CDR1 and CDR2 sequences are SGDLS and YYNGEE. CDR3 region: CASSVVSAGEAFF. The CDR3 DNA follows: TGTGCCAGCAGCGTCGTTTCTGCAGGTGAAGCTTTCTTT.

The chain has TRBV5-1 and TRBJ2-3, with unresolved D. The length of the CDR3 is 15 residues. Trimming removed 0 bases at V and 1 base at J, with 9 bases between. Germline CDR1 SGHRS, CDR2 YFSETQ. The CDR3 loop is CASSLGALGTDTQYF. CDR3 DNA sequence: TGCGCCAGCAGCTTGGGGGCTCTTGGCACAGATACGCAGTATTTT.

The chain uses TRBV9 and TRBJ1-2; 7 bases are a match to TRBD1. The germline V gene encodes CDR1 SGDLS and CDR2 YYNGEE. This CDR3 has 13 amino acids. With V trimmed by 0 bases and J by 6 bases, 2 bases remained unmatched. In DNA, the CDR3 is TGTGCCAGCAGCGTAGGACAGGGCCATGGCTACACCTTC. It codes for CASSVGQGHGYTF.

The genes are TRBV27 and TRBJ2-2; 9 positions agree with TRBD2. Germline V gives CDR1 MNHEY, CDR2 SMNVEV (reference sequence). With V trimmed by 5 bases and J by 4 bases, 2 bases remained unmatched. The CDR3 runs 14 residues. CDR3: CASSRLAVTGELFF. CDR3 DNA sequence: TGTGCCAGCAGTCGACTAGCGGTCACCGGGGAGCTGTTTTTT.

The V gene is TRBV11-2, the J gene TRBJ2-1; 10 bases match TRBD2. The junction had 11 bases not matched to a gene; V was cut back by 5 bases and J by 7 bases. CDR3 length: 16 amino acids. Germline V gene data show CDR1 as SGHAT and CDR2 as FQNNGV. In DNA, the CDR3 is TGTGCCAGCAGCCCAGGATTACTAGCGGGAAATAATGAGCAGTTCTTC. Its translation is CASSPGLLAGNNEQFF.

This clone was picked up one time. J is TRBJ2-5 and V is TRBV28; 10 nucleotides match TRBD2. The CDR3 runs to 13 residues. The V gene's germline CDR1 is MDHEN and CDR2 SYDVKM. Written as DNA, the CDR3 is TGTGCTAGCGGACTAGCGGACCAAGAGACCCAGTACTTC. Its protein product is CASGLADQETQYF. Filled out from reference TRBV28 and TRBJ2-5, the complete variable domain reads DVKVTQSSRYLVKRTGEKVFLECVQDMDHENMFWYRQDPGLGLRLIYFSYDVKMKEKGDIPEGYSVSREKKERFSLILESASTNQTSMYLCASGLADQETQYFGPGTRLLVL.

The gene calls are TRBV7-9 and TRBJ1-1; TRBD1 agrees at 7 bases. V lost 2 bases, J lost 4 bases, and 4 bases stayed unmatched. The length of the CDR3 is 14 residues. From germline, CDR1 is SEHNR and CDR2 FQNEAQ (reference sequence). The CDR3 DNA sequence: TGTGCCAGCAGCTTATACCGGGACAGCACTGAAGCTTTCTTT. Translated: CASSLYRDSTEAFF.

The gene calls are TRBV30 and TRBJ1-6, with 8 positions matching TRBD1. Germline CDR1 and CDR2: GTSNPN and SVGIG (reference sequence). The CDR3 runs 14 residues. V trimming: 3 bases; J trimming: 9 bases; junction bases outside the gene matches: 7. The CDR3 loop is CAWRLTGESSPLHF. The CDR3 DNA sequence: TGTGCCTGGAGATTGACAGGGGAGAGTTCACCCCTCCACTTT.

The V gene is TRBV5-6, the J gene TRBJ1-5; D is uncertain. The CDR3 has 14 amino acids. V shed 0 bases and J shed 2 bases, with 6 bases lying between them. Per the germline V gene, CDR1 is SGHDT and CDR2 is YYEEEE. The DNA for the CDR3 is TGTGCCAGCAGCTTGGGGGCAGGCAATCAGCCCCAGCATTTT. Encoded protein: CASSLGAGNQPQHF.

J is TRBJ2-1 and V is TRBV5-1, with D unclear. The germline V and J ends were trimmed by 0 bases and 7 bases, with 8 bases remaining between them. The CDR3 spans 13 residues. CDR1 is SGHRS and CDR2 is YFSETQ in the germline V gene. The CDR3: CASSLDYKNEQFF. CDR3 DNA: TGCGCCAGCAGCTTGGATTATAAAAATGAGCAGTTCTTC.

The rearrangement uses TRBV5-6 and TRBJ1-1; TRBD1 is a possible D gene (6 bases). Trimming removed 5 bases from V and 1 base from J, with 15 bases in between. There are 15 residues in the CDR3. CDR1 is SGHDT, CDR2 YYEEEE, per germline. The CDR3 reads CASRTTGHPNTEAFF. CDR3 sequence (DNA): TGTGCCAGCAGGACCACGGGACACCCGAACACTGAAGCTTTCTTT. The entire variable domain, with the rest obtained from reference TRBV5-6 and TRBJ1-1, is as follows: DAGVTQSPTHLIKTRGQQVTLRCSPKSGHDTVSWYQQALGQGPQFIFQYYEEEERQRGNFPDRFSGHQFPNYSSELNVNALLLGDSALYLCASRTTGHPNTEAFFGQGTRLTVV.

This clone appeared a few times. The chain combines TRBV4-2 with TRBJ1-5; D perhaps matches TRBD1 (6 bases). The germline gives CDR1 LGHNA, CDR2 YNFKEQ. Trimming pared 0 bases from V and 2 bases from J, leaving 11 bases between. This CDR3 contains 16 residues. In DNA, the CDR3 is TGTGCCAGCAGCCAAGATGCGGGGGCGGGCAATCAGCCCCAGCATTTT. This codes for CASSQDAGAGNQPQHF.